The 21 T cell receptor beta chains presented below share a single source sample, sequenced in a study of T cells after yellow fever vaccination. TCRdb processed the 5' RACE reads anew with MiXCR; each CDR3 protein has one entry. The sample yields 100,000 to 150,000 distinct CDR3 sequences, roughly 7.9% seen once. The sample in question was CD4+ T cells sorted from PBMCs, obtained about 49 days after the first yellow fever vaccination. These TCRs come from a man aged 18 to 30 who received the YFV17D yellow fever vaccine.

At least ten counts were recorded for this clonotype. V is TRBV18 and J is TRBJ2-1; the D is unclear. The CDR3 sequence is 13 residues long. Germline values: CDR1 KGHSH, CDR2 LQKENI. With 0 bases removed from V and 1 base from J, the gap between germline ends came to 1 base. CDR3 coding DNA: TGTGCCAGCTCACCACCTTCCTACAATGAGCAGTTCTTC. It yields the protein CASSPPSYNEQFF.

This clonotype has a count of ten or more. This chain connects TRBV12-3 or TRBV12-4 to TRBJ2-2, with D possibly being TRBD1 (5 bases). The CDR3 sequence is 12 residues long. V gave up 4 bases and J gave up 9 bases, with 9 bases separating them. CDR3 bases: TGTGCCAGCAGTTCCCAGGGATGGGAGCTGTTTTTT. Residues: CASSSQGWELFF.

This clonotype was observed at least ten times. The genes are TRBV18 and TRBJ1-5; no firm D call. In germline, CDR1 is KGHSH, CDR2 LQKENI. The CDR3 contains 13 residues. Between the trimmed V and J ends, which lost 4 bases and 5 bases, there was a span of 9 bases. The CDR3: CASSHGADQPQHF. CDR3 DNA: TGTGCCAGCTCACACGGAGCCGATCAGCCCCAGCATTTT. Based on the CDR3 plus reference TRBV18 and TRBJ1-5, the full variable domain is NAGVMQNPRHLVRRRGQEARLRCSPMKGHSHVYWYRQLPEEGLKFMVYLQKENIIDESGMPKERFSAEFPKEGPSILRIQQVVRGDSAAYFCASSHGADQPQHFGDGTRLSIL.

This clonotype was counted ten times or more. V and J are TRBV7-2 and TRBJ2-1; possible D gene TRBD2, 6 bases. The CDR3 runs 14 residues. Deletions cut 2 bases from V and 5 bases from J, with 10 bases between. Germline CDR1 reads SGHTA; CDR2 reads FQGNSA. The CDR3 reads CASSLLPGDNEQFF. CDR3 bases: TGTGCCAGCAGCTTATTACCGGGAGACAATGAGCAGTTCTTC.

This clonotype was detected many times. The chain employs TRBV6-1 and TRBJ2-3, with 8 bases fitting TRBD2. Losses at the gene ends were 10 bases for V and 5 bases for J; bases not matched to a gene: 14. Germline V lookup: CDR1 MNHNS, CDR2 SASEGT. This CDR3 has 15 amino acids. The CDR3 coding sequence is TGTGCCACCAATCGTCATAGCGGGGCCGGAGATACGCAGTATTTT. Protein: CATNRHSGAGDTQYF.

This clonotype showed up many times. This chain connects TRBV12-3 or TRBV12-4 to TRBJ2-5; 8 nucleotides line up with TRBD1. The CDR3 is 14 amino acids. With V trimmed by 6 bases and J by 6 bases, 9 bases remained unmatched. CDR3 residues: CASSQTGVGKTQYF. CDR3 sequence (DNA): TGTGCCAGCAGCCAGACAGGGGTAGGAAAGACCCAGTACTTC.

In this sample, this clonotype turned up many times. This sequence joins TRBV14 and TRBJ2-1, with 12 bases aligning to TRBD2. Trimming removed 8 bases from V and 7 bases from J; junction bases left unmatched: 6. From germline, CDR1 is SGHDN and CDR2 FVKESK. CDR3 size: 14 residues. CDR3 sequence (DNA): TGTGCCAGCGGACTAGCGGGGATGGGGAATGAGCAGTTCTTC. Amino acid sequence: CASGLAGMGNEQFF.

The table lists this clonotype with a few counts. The chain joins TRBV5-6 to TRBJ2-7, with D tentatively TRBD1 or TRBD2 (5 bases each). The CDR3 runs to 13 residues. Per the germline V gene, CDR1 is SGHDT and CDR2 is YYEEEE. Trimming shortened V by 5 bases and J by 0 bases, and 9 bases separated the two germline ends. For the CDR3, the DNA is TGTGCCAGCAGTCCGGGACCCTCCTACGAGCAGTACTTC. Residues: CASSPGPSYEQYF.

This clonotype was found a few times. This chain joins TRBV5-1 and TRBJ2-7, with unresolved D. With 0 bases removed from V and 4 bases from J, the gap between germline ends came to 8 bases. CDR1 and CDR2 (germline): SGHRS, YFSETQ. This CDR3 has 13 residues. The CDR3 nucleotides are TGCGCCAGCAGCTTGGACAGCTGGTACGAGCAGTACTTC. Residues: CASSLDSWYEQYF.

The chain couples TRBV4-1 to TRBJ2-3; D is possibly TRBD2 (6 bases). Looked up from germline, CDR1 is MGHRA and CDR2 is YSYEKL. V was pared by 1 base and J by 2 bases, with 16 bases between. This CDR3 contains 17 residues. CDR3 in amino acids: CASSQGVARGYTDTQYF. The CDR3, as DNA: TGCGCCAGCAGCCAAGGGGTGGCCCGGGGGTACACAGATACGCAGTATTTT.

This clonotype was recorded at least ten times. The rearrangement uses TRBV20-1 and TRBJ2-2, with a possible D match to TRBD1 (6 bases). CDR1 DFQATT and CDR2 SNEGSKA come from the germline V gene (reference sequence). The CDR3 runs 12 residues. V was cut by 5 bases and J by 8 bases, with 12 bases left in between. The CDR3 nucleotides are TGCAGTGCTCCCAGGGGATCGGGGGAGCTGTTTTTT. This encodes CSAPRGSGELFF.

This clonotype showed up many times. The rearrangement joins TRBV6-1 to TRBJ2-1; tentatively, D is TRBD2 (6 bases). The germline V and J ends were trimmed by 7 bases and 6 bases, with 16 bases remaining between them. The CDR3 length is 14 residues. Germline assignment: CDR1 MNHNS and CDR2 SASEGT. In DNA form, the CDR3 reads TGTGCCAGCACCTCGGGACTCCCACGCAATGAGCAGTTCTTC. It specifies CASTSGLPRNEQFF.

Many counts were recorded for this clonotype. The genes are TRBV15 and TRBJ1-2, with 7 positions matching TRBD1. The V gene end was trimmed by 0 bases and the J gene end by 2 bases; junction bases not matched to a gene: 12. Germline V gene data show CDR1 as LNHNV and CDR2 as YYDKDF (reference sequence). The CDR3 is made up of 18 amino acids. CDR3 coding DNA: TGTGCCACCAGCAGAGATGTGGGACAGTATACTCGCAACTATGGCTACACCTTC. Residues: CATSRDVGQYTRNYGYTF.

The J gene is TRBJ2-1, the V gene TRBV20-1; TRBD2 matches at 9 bases. The V segment lost 3 bases and the J segment 1 base; nucleotides outside the gene matches: 7. Germline V lookup: CDR1 DFQATT, CDR2 SNEGSKA (reference sequence). There are 16 residues in the CDR3. DNA of the CDR3: TGCAGTGCTAGTGCGGCGGGGGGGCATTCCTACAATGAGCAGTTCTTC. Its protein is CSASAAGGHSYNEQFF.

This clonotype was recorded a few times. DNA for the CDR3: TGTGCCAGCAGTGACTCGTCACAGGCGAGCTATGGCTACACCTTC. Its translation: CASSDSSQASYGYTF. V usage is TRBV6-4 and J usage is TRBJ1-2, with D possibly matching TRBD1 (5 bases). The length of the CDR3 is 15 residues. Looked up from germline, CDR1 is MRHNA and CDR2 is SNTAGT. V was cut by 0 bases and J by 4 bases, with 12 bases left in between.

This clonotype was seen ten or more times. The chain is built from TRBV7-2 and TRBJ2-7; D is unresolved. CDR3 size: 12 residues. From germline, CDR1 is SGHTA and CDR2 FQGNSA. V was trimmed by 5 bases and J by 6 bases, leaving 11 bases between them. The CDR3 loop reads CASSPTPAEQYF. DNA for the CDR3: TGTGCCAGCAGCCCGACACCCGCCGAGCAGTACTTC.

This clonotype has more than one count but fewer than ten. The CDR3 region is CASSGGQGGTDTQYF. The CDR3 DNA reads as TGTGCCAGCAGCGGAGGACAGGGAGGCACAGATACGCAGTATTTT. The chain carries TRBV2 and TRBJ2-3; the match to TRBD1 covers 8 bases. Germline V lookup: CDR1 SNHLY, CDR2 FYNNEI. J gave up 1 base and V 6 bases, and 6 bases lay outside the gene matches. The CDR3 length is 15 residues.

The rearrangement uses TRBV5-1 and TRBJ2-3, with D perhaps TRBD2 (6 bases). The CDR3 runs to 14 residues. With 5 bases removed from V and 0 bases from J, the gap between germline ends came to 10 bases. Germline V gives CDR1 SGHRS, CDR2 YFSETQ. This chain's CDR3 is CASSTGTSTDTQYF. The CDR3 DNA reads TGCGCCAGCAGTACCGGGACTAGCACAGATACGCAGTATTTT.

This clonotype was picked up many times. The chain carries TRBV7-2 and TRBJ2-7; D may correspond to TRBD1 or TRBD2 (6 bases each). Trimming removed 5 bases from V and 6 bases from J, with 17 bases in between. This CDR3 contains 14 residues. CDR1 is SGHTA, CDR2 FQGNSA, per germline. CDR3 sequence reads: CASSAGHPTSEQYF. CDR3 sequence (DNA): TGTGCCAGCAGCGCGGGACACCCGACCTCCGAGCAGTACTTC.

Many counts were recorded for this clonotype. The chain employs TRBV20-1 and TRBJ2-7; TRBD2 agrees at 9 bases. V gave up 6 bases and J gave up 1 base; unmatched junction bases: 10. The CDR3 loop spans 15 amino acids. CDR1 and CDR2 from the germline V gene are DFQATT and SNEGSKA (reference sequence). In DNA, the CDR3 is TGCAGTGCCCCTATCCCCAGCGGGGGGTCCTACGAGCAGTACTTC. It translates to CSAPIPSGGSYEQYF.

This chain connects TRBV5-4 to TRBJ2-3; perhaps TRBD1 as D (5 bases). CDR1 is SGHNT, CDR2 YYREEE, per germline (reference sequence). The CDR3 length is 12 residues. The V end was cut by 5 bases, the J end by 7 bases, with 11 bases between. CDR3 in amino acids: CASSPRDYTQYF. The CDR3 nucleotides are TGTGCCAGCAGTCCCAGGGATTATACGCAGTATTTT. Full variable domain (missing parts from reference TRBV5-4 and TRBJ2-3): ETGVTQSPTHLIKTRGQQVTLRCSSQSGHNTVSWYQQALGQGPQFIFQYYREEENGRGNFPPRFSGLQFPNYSSELNVNALELDDSALYLCASSPRDYTQYFGPGTRLTVL.